This passage covers 8 T cell receptor beta chains from one sample sequenced in a study of blood T cells in healthy people across ages. A sample-barcoded 5' primer and a J-beta primer mix were used in a second PCR of roughly 7 to 11 cycles. TCRdb re-called the 5' RACE reads through MiXCR, storing one row per CDR3 protein. Of fewer than 2,000,000 distinct CDR3 sequences detected, approximately 39% appear once; the ten largest clones hold 23%. Sequencing was carried out using blood. The source is a human donor in good health.

In the case of this clonotype: A read error is possible here, since a much larger clone lies one base away. The CDR3 DNA reads TGCAGTGCTAAACAGGGGGCCACAGATACGCAGTATTTT. Protein sequence: CSAKQGATDTQYF. The chain couples TRBV20-1 to TRBJ2-3, with 9 bases identical to TRBD1. V shed 4 bases, J shed 2 bases, and the junction held 1 base outside the gene matches. Germline lookup yields CDR1 DFQATT and CDR2 SNEGSKA (reference sequence). This CDR3 is 13 amino acids long.

V gene TRBV20-1 combines with J gene TRBJ1-1, with 9 bases lining up with TRBD1. The length of the CDR3 is 15 residues. Germline lookup yields CDR1 DFQATT and CDR2 SNEGSKA (reference sequence). Trimming cost V 6 bases and J 5 bases; bases outside gene matches: 13. CDR3 in DNA: TGCAGTGCCCCTTCCCCACGGACAGGGGTAACTGAAGCTTTCTTT. Protein product: CSAPSPRTGVTEAFF.

This clonotype was counted at least ten times. V and J are TRBV7-3 and TRBJ2-1, with 7 bases aligning to TRBD1. J lost 2 bases, V lost 5 bases, and 3 bases had no gene match. Germline-derived CDR1 and CDR2 are SGHTA and FQGTGA. There are 14 residues in the CDR3. The CDR3 bases are TGTGCCAGCAGCCCGGGGACAGCCTACAATGAGCAGTTCTTC. As protein: CASSPGTAYNEQFF.

The chain is built from TRBV7-2 and TRBJ2-7; the D gene is possibly TRBD1 (5 bases). The DNA end lines up better with TRBJ2-5; the J call may be wrong. CDR1 and CDR2 from the germline V gene are SGHTA and FQGNSA. The CDR3 totals 14 residues. The CDR3 sequence: CASSLRGEEETQYF. The CDR3 DNA is TGTGCCAGCAGCTTAAGGGGTGAGGAAGAGACCCAGTACTTC.

The V and J genes are TRBV6-5 and TRBJ1-2, with D perhaps TRBD1 (6 bases). Germline-derived CDR1 and CDR2 are MNHEY and SVGAGI. The CDR3 is 15 amino acids. The germline V and J ends were trimmed by 5 bases and 2 bases, with 15 bases remaining between them. CDR3 amino acids: CASSQIGRGNYGYTF. Here the CDR3 DNA reads TGTGCCAGCAGTCAGATAGGCAGGGGAAACTATGGCTACACCTTC.

This clonotype was recorded at least ten times. The CDR3 loop is CASSSTGYYGYTF. The CDR3 DNA is TGTGCCAGCAGCTCGACAGGGTACTATGGCTACACCTTC. The rearrangement joins TRBV5-5 to TRBJ1-2; 7 bases agree with TRBD1. CDR1 and CDR2 (germline): SGHKS, YYEKEE (reference sequence). V lost 3 bases to trimming and J lost 3 bases; unmatched junction nucleotides: 2. The CDR3 runs to 13 residues.

V usage is TRBV12-3 or TRBV12-4 and J usage is TRBJ2-1, with a weak D call TRBD2 (5 bases). The CDR3 extends over 15 amino acids. V was cut by 8 bases and J by 6 bases, with 20 bases left in between. CDR3 bases: TGTGCCAGCCTGCCCTTCGGACTTTTTACCAATGAGCAGTTCTTC. Residues: CASLPFGLFTNEQFF.

Here the CDR3 reads CASIRPREGEQFF. The CDR3 bases are TGTGCCAGCATCCGCCCCCGGGAAGGTGAGCAGTTCTTC. The chain carries TRBV7-9 and TRBJ2-1; a weak D match, TRBD2 (5 bases). The germline CDR1 and CDR2 sequences are SEHNR and FQNEAQ (reference sequence). The CDR3 is 13 residues long. Trimming cost V 7 bases and J 9 bases, with 16 bases left between them.